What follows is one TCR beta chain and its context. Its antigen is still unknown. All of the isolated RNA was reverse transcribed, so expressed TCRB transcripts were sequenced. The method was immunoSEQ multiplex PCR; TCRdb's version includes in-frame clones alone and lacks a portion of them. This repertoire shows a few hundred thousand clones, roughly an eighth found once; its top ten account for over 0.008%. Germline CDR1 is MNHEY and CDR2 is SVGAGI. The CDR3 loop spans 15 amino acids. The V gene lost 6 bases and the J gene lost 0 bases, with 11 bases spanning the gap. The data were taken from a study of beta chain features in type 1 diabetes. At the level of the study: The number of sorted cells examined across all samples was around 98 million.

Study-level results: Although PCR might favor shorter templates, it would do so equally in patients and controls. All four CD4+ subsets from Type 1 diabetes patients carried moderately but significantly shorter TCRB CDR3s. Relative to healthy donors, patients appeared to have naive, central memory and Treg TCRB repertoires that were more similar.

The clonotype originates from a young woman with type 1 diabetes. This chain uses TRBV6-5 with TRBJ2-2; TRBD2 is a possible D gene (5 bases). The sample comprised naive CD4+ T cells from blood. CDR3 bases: TGTGCCAGCAGGTCCACACTAGCGAACACCGGGGAGCTGTTTTTT. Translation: CASRSTLANTGELFF.